This T cell receptor beta chain was captured by sequencing in a study of cytomegalovirus exposure and HLA in healthy donors. In the study overall: An earlier analysis identified 120 million or so unique TCR beta sequences in 150 million to 200 million T cells.

Primers included in the PCR were 60 Vbeta and 13 Jbeta primers. Profiled with immunoSEQ multiplex PCR; TCRdb holds only in-frame clones, not every one. The sample gives 180,000 or so clones, roughly 80% of which show up once; about 2.6% is in the top ten. Of note for this clone: Antigen unknown.

Findings and caveats of the study: Other equally common chains were less clonally expanded than HLA-associated TCR beta chains, a later analysis showed. Analyses of presence and absence presupposed an approximately uniform sequencing depth across donors.

The CDR3 has 15 amino acids. V lost 0 bases to trimming and J lost 4 bases; unmatched junction nucleotides: 5. Germline V gene data show CDR1 as SGHDT and CDR2 as YYEEEE. The sequenced material came from PBMCs. The clonotype comes from a female donor in good health and CMV-seronegative. The chain uses TRBV5-6 and TRBJ2-7; TRBD1 matches at 9 bases. The CDR3 DNA is TGTGCCAGCAGCTTGGGGTCCGGGACAGGGTACGAGCAGTACTTC. This gives the protein CASSLGSGTGYEQYF.